The 21 T cell receptor beta chains presented below share a single source sample, sequenced in a study of T cell repertoires in cytomegalovirus infection. These receptors' targets are unknown. Each CDR3 protein gets one entry after TCRdb re-called the reads with MiXCR. The table shows 250,000 to 400,000 distinct CDR3 sequences, with around 25% occurring only once. The sequences come from cultured PBMCs, collected from culture after CMV antigen stimulation. The source of these receptors is a human donor in good health (CMV status not recorded). Some clones in this sample may be carry-over from other donors' samples.

The gene calls are TRBV6-6 and TRBJ1-5; D uncertain. The ends were cut back, 1 base at V and 12 bases at J, with 7 bases in the middle. Looked up from germline, CDR1 is MNHNY and CDR2 is SVGAGI (reference sequence). This CDR3 is 11 amino acids long. The CDR3 region has the DNA TGTGCCAGCAGTTACTTGGAACGCCAGCATTTT. Protein: CASSYLERQHF.

This clonotype was detected only a few times. The rearrangement links TRBV7-2 to TRBJ2-3, with 13 bases matching TRBD2. V shed 8 bases, J shed 7 bases, and the junction held 6 bases outside the gene matches. There are 14 residues in the CDR3. Germline V gene lookup returns CDR1 SGHTA and CDR2 FQGNSA. The CDR3 DNA is TGTGCCAGCCGACTAGCGGGGGGCCCCCATACGCAGTATTTT. The encoded protein is CASRLAGGPHTQYF.

CDR3 region: CAWSPELGSGNTIYF. CDR3 nucleotide sequence: TGTGCCTGGAGTCCGGAGTTGGGCTCTGGAAACACCATATATTTT. The rearrangement uses TRBV30 and TRBJ1-3; D uncertain. Germline loops: CDR1 GTSNPN, CDR2 SVGIG (reference sequence). The V end lost 2 bases, the J end lost 0 bases, and 11 bases lay between the germline ends. The CDR3 has 15 residues.

The chain carries TRBV6-5 and TRBJ1-4, with D tentatively TRBD1 (6 bases). CDR3 length: 13 amino acids. Germline loops: CDR1 MNHEY, CDR2 SVGAGI. V lost 4 bases and J lost 8, with 11 bases in between. CDR3 in amino acids: CASSLWTAEKLFF. The CDR3 DNA follows: TGTGCCAGCAGTTTGTGGACAGCCGAAAAACTGTTTTTT.

This sequence joins TRBV6-2 or TRBV6-3 and TRBJ1-2, with TRBD1 as a possible D gene (5 bases). V shed 3 bases and J shed 2 bases, with 13 bases lying between them. Germline lookup yields CDR1 MNHEY and CDR2 SVGEGT. The CDR3 totals 15 residues. The CDR3 reads CASSYDLRGNYGYTF. The CDR3 nucleotides are TGTGCCAGCAGTTATGATCTTCGGGGGAACTATGGCTACACCTTC.

The chain joins TRBV4-3 to TRBJ2-3; D perhaps matches TRBD2 (6 bases). The germline gives CDR1 LGHNA, CDR2 YSLEER. The CDR3 is 16 amino acids. Deletions cut 1 base from V and 2 bases from J, with 13 bases between. The CDR3 region is CASSQGGVAATDTQYF. CDR3 DNA: TGCGCCAGCAGCCAAGGGGGGGTAGCCGCCACAGATACGCAGTATTTT.

This clonotype was recorded many times. The J gene is TRBJ2-7, the V gene TRBV7-2; D might be TRBD2 (6 bases). This CDR3 comprises 13 residues. The germline V gene has CDR1 SGHTA and CDR2 FQGNSA. V shed 1 base and J shed 7 bases, with 11 bases lying between them. In DNA form, the CDR3 reads TGTGCCAGCAGCTTAGAGGAGGGGTGGGAGCAGTACTTC. Translation gives CASSLEEGWEQYF.

This clonotype was observed a handful of times. The chain recombines TRBV28 with TRBJ1-4; D remains ambiguous. V was clipped by 3 bases and J by 5 bases, with 7 bases between them. The CDR3 totals 13 residues. The germline V gene has CDR1 MDHEN and CDR2 SYDVKM. The CDR3 reads CASSFRANEKLFF. The CDR3 DNA reads TGTGCCAGCAGTTTTCGAGCCAATGAAAAACTGTTTTTT. The complete variable domain, with remaining parts taken from reference TRBV28 and TRBJ1-4, reads DVKVTQSSRYLVKRTGEKVFLECVQDMDHENMFWYRQDPGLGLRLIYFSYDVKMKEKGDIPEGYSVSREKKERFSLILESASTNQTSMYLCASSFRANEKLFFGSGTQLSVL.

In its sample, this clonotype was seen a few times. The chain links TRBV11-2 to TRBJ2-1, with 10 nucleotides matching TRBD1. The V and J ends lost 9 bases and 7 bases, in that order; junction bases with no gene match: 9. Germline V lookup: CDR1 SGHAT, CDR2 FQNNGV. The CDR3 sequence is 14 residues long. The CDR3 DNA follows: TGTGCCAGGATAAGACAGGGGGCGCGGAATGAGCAGTTCTTC. This translates into CARIRQGARNEQFF.

Ten or more counts support this clonotype. This chain links TRBV7-2 with TRBJ1-5, with D possibly being TRBD1 (6 bases). Trimming took off 2 bases at V and 6 bases at J, with 14 bases between the two ends. Germline values: CDR1 SGHTA, CDR2 FQGNSA. The CDR3 consists of 15 residues. CDR3: CASSLWGRGTQPQHF. The CDR3 DNA reads TGTGCCAGCAGCTTATGGGGCAGGGGTACTCAGCCCCAGCATTTT.

The table lists this clonotype with a few counts. V is TRBV10-3 and J is TRBJ2-1; D unclear. Germline lookup yields CDR1 ENHRY and CDR2 SYGVKD. V gave up 1 base and J gave up 9 bases, with 7 bases separating them. The CDR3 runs 12 residues. This CDR3 is CAISEYDGEQFF. CDR3 nucleotides: TGTGCCATCAGTGAGTATGACGGTGAGCAGTTCTTC.

This chain uses TRBV6-1 with TRBJ1-2; perhaps TRBD1 as D (6 bases). The germline V and J ends were trimmed by 4 bases and 5 bases, with 20 bases remaining between them. This CDR3 has 16 residues. Germline V CDR1 and CDR2: MNHNS, SASEGT. The CDR3 DNA reads as TGTGCCAGCAGTGGGGGGGGGCACGGCTTAGTTTATGGCTACACCTTC. Protein: CASSGGGHGLVYGYTF.

V and J are TRBV14 and TRBJ2-1; D not certain. The CDR3 length is 14 residues. The germline V gene has CDR1 SGHDN and CDR2 FVKESK. The germline V and J ends were trimmed by 8 bases and 3 bases, with 14 bases remaining between them. The CDR3: CASSIRSFYNEQFF. CDR3 sequence (DNA): TGTGCCAGCTCCATAAGGAGTTTCTACAATGAGCAGTTCTTC.

The chain employs TRBV29-1 and TRBJ2-7, with 12 positions matching TRBD1. The CDR3 has 14 residues. Germline CDR1 SQVTM, CDR2 ANQGSEA. The V and J ends lost 7 bases and 6 bases, in that order; junction bases with no gene match: 10. CDR3 region: CSGTPGQGASEQYV. CDR3 sequence (DNA): TGCAGCGGCACACCGGGACAGGGGGCGTCCGAGCAGTACGTC.

The V and J genes are TRBV27 and TRBJ2-3; TRBD2 agrees at 12 bases. The CDR3 covers 16 residues. J was trimmed by 3 bases and V by 4 bases; bases with no gene match: 5. Germline CDR1 reads MNHEY; CDR2 reads SMNVEV (reference sequence). The CDR3 region has the DNA TGTGCCAGCAGTTACCTAGCGGGAGGGCCGACAGATACGCAGTATTTT. Its translation is CASSYLAGGPTDTQYF.

This clonotype was seen a handful of times. This chain connects TRBV20-1 to TRBJ2-4; D gene uncertain. This CDR3 has 16 amino acids. The germline CDR1 and CDR2 sequences are DFQATT and SNEGSKA (reference sequence). V was clipped by 0 bases and J by 0 bases, with 12 bases between them. CDR3 nucleotide sequence: TGCAGTGCTAGAGATCTGGTAGTGGGAGCCAAAAACATTCAGTACTTC. This gives the protein CSARDLVVGAKNIQYF.

This clonotype was counted only a few times. This chain uses TRBV11-2 with TRBJ2-5, with 7 bases fitting TRBD2. The V segment lost 1 base and the J segment 2 bases; nucleotides outside the gene matches: 4. The CDR3 runs 15 residues. CDR1 is SGHAT, CDR2 FQNNGV, per germline. In nucleotides, the CDR3 is TGTGCCAGCAGCTTAGGAAAGGGAGGGCAAGAGACCCAGTACTTC. Its protein product is CASSLGKGGQETQYF.

This clonotype has a handful of counts. This rearrangement joins TRBV7-9 to TRBJ1-1; possibly TRBD1 for D (6 bases). V shed 6 bases and J shed 2 bases, with 13 bases lying between them. The germline gives CDR1 SEHNR, CDR2 FQNEAQ (reference sequence). The CDR3 has 14 residues. CDR3 sequence: CASSTGTTNTEAFF. In DNA form, the CDR3 reads TGTGCCAGCAGTACAGGGACAACTAACACTGAAGCTTTCTTT. The entire variable domain, with the rest obtained from reference TRBV7-9 and TRBJ1-1, is as follows: DTGVSQNPRHKITKRGQNVTFRCDPISEHNRLYWYRQTLGQGPEFLTYFQNEAQLEKSRLLSDRFSAERPKGSFSTLEIQRTEQGDSAMYLCASSTGTTNTEAFFGQGTRLTVV.

This chain uses TRBV6-2 or TRBV6-3 with TRBJ2-2; 12 bases align to TRBD2. CDR1 is MNHEY, CDR2 SVGEGT, per germline. This CDR3 spans 17 amino acids. V lost 5 bases to trimming and J lost 8 bases; unmatched junction nucleotides: 12. CDR3 DNA: TGTGCCAGCAGTAAGCCCGGGACTAGCGGGTTATCGGGGGAGCTGTTTTTT. This encodes CASSKPGTSGLSGELFF.

This chain connects TRBV12-3 or TRBV12-4 to TRBJ1-2; 8 bases are a match to TRBD1. This CDR3 is 12 amino acids long. V shed 6 bases and J 7 bases; nucleotides not matched to a gene: 4. CDR3 loop: CASRTGGGGYTF. CDR3 coding DNA: TGTGCCAGCAGAACAGGGGGTGGTGGCTACACCTTC.

The V and J genes are TRBV6-2 or TRBV6-3 and TRBJ2-7; perhaps D is TRBD1 or TRBD2 (5 bases each). Germline loops: CDR1 MNHEY, CDR2 SVGEGT. The V end lost 4 bases, the J end lost 1 base, and 14 bases lay between the germline ends. The CDR3 has 15 amino acids. CDR3: CASSSGPDSSYEQYV. The CDR3 bases are TGTGCCAGCAGTTCGGGGCCCGACTCATCCTACGAGCAGTACGTC.